Listed here are 5 T cell receptor beta chains from one sample, sequenced in a study of prognosis after radiotherapy for stage I lung cancer (dated by TCRdb to the early 2020s). Sequencer: Illumina HiSeq 3000. Two rounds of multiplex PCR on genomic DNA were used to amplify the TCR beta CDR3 region. In the first PCR round, primers specific to each TRBV and TRBJ gene were used, and the primer sequences were filed in Chinese patent CN105087789A. The public reads were reprocessed in TCRdb via fastp at Q25 and MiXCR, keeping in-frame beta chains. Each entry merges the rows of one CDR3 protein and shows their most common DNA and genes. This sample holds tens of thousands of distinct CDR3 sequences; about 30% were observed only once. The top ten constitute 6.5% to 8.5% of the sample. The sample consisted of PBMCs, taken before or after stereotactic body radiation therapy (not recorded which). The receptors were sampled from a donor aged 50 or older with non-small cell lung cancer.

This clonotype turned up a few times. No conserved phenylalanine or tryptophan is present at the end of the CDR3, so a read error is the likely explanation. The gene calls are TRBV4-1 and TRBJ1-6, with D tentatively TRBD1 (6 bases). V dropped 4 bases and J dropped 7 bases, with 14 bases sitting between them. This CDR3 has 15 residues. Germline lookup yields CDR1 MGHRA and CDR2 YSYEKL. The CDR3 coding sequence is TGCGCCAGCAGCCGAGGGGGGACTCCAAATTCACCCCTCCACTCT. Encoded protein: CASSRGGTPNSPLHS.

This clonotype came up many times. The chain has TRBV19 and TRBJ2-7, with TRBD2 matching 7 bases. Per the germline V gene, CDR1 is LNHDA and CDR2 is SQIVND (reference sequence). Germline trimming cut 5 bases from V and 6 bases from J; bases unmatched to any gene: 10. CDR3 length: 14 amino acids. Here the CDR3 reads CASSGGDALAEQYF. The CDR3 DNA is TGTGCCAGTAGTGGGGGGGACGCTCTTGCCGAGCAGTACTTC.

Comment on this clonotype: Germline is not matched at one junction end, which may reflect a read error. The chain joins TRBV29-1 to TRBJ2-2; perhaps TRBD1 as D (6 bases). The length of the CDR3 is 16 residues. Germline V lookup: CDR1 SQVTM, CDR2 ANQGSEA. The chain's CDR3 is CSPESSWTENTGELFF. CDR3 DNA: TGTAGCCCGGAATCGTCCTGGACAGAGAACACCGGGGAGCTGTTTTTT.

V gene TRBV6-1 combines with J gene TRBJ2-7; 9 bases align to TRBD1. V dropped 6 bases and J dropped 0; count of bases not matched to a gene: 3. The germline V gene has CDR1 MNHNS and CDR2 SASEGT. The length of the CDR3 is 14 residues. CDR3 region: CASRDRGLSYEQYF. In nucleotides, the CDR3 is TGTGCCAGCAGGGACAGGGGTCTCTCCTACGAGCAGTACTTC.

Ten or more counts support this clonotype. V gene TRBV13 combines with J gene TRBJ2-7; D not certain. This CDR3 is 14 amino acids long. Trimming pared 2 bases from V and 2 bases from J, leaving 10 bases between. Germline CDR1 reads PRHDT; CDR2 reads FYEKMQ (reference sequence). DNA of the CDR3: TGTGCCAGCAGCTTAATGGGATATACCTACGAGCAGTACTTC. Translated, it gives CASSLMGYTYEQYF.